This T cell receptor (beta chain) was captured in a study of tumour-infiltrating T cells in Burkitt lymphoma (dated by TCRdb to between 2020 and 2021). Broadly, across the study: TCR repertoire data were correlated with clinical outcome; productive clonality predicted overall and progression-free survival, independent of established prognosticators including age at diagnosis.

The germline V gene (reference sequence) gives CDR1 as SGHNT and CDR2 as YYREEE. At the junction V is shortened by 4 bases and J by 3 bases; bases outside the gene matches: 4. The CDR3 starts with the cysteine, ends with the phenylalanine, and has 15 residues. Just CDR3 DNA is preserved here, 45 bases in frame from base 1. Libraries were made using the immunoSEQ multiplex PCR assay. This is the immuneACCESS table as TCRdb keeps it, with only in-frame sequences that have V and J called. A part of the clones is gone; compared with another copy, unresolved V genes explain less than half, and the rest is unexplained. The sample has about 14,000 clones on record, around 86% of them singletons. The top ten hold roughly 1.4% of the sample. This clone has just a few counts. Its antigen specificity is not known. There are no base qualities to consult, and no much larger clone falls within one base.

The sample taken for sequencing was tumor tissue. This clonotype originated in a human donor with diffuse large B-cell lymphoma. This sequence uses TRBV5-4 and TRBJ1-4; a stretch of 9 junction bases matches TRBD1. The CDR3 corresponds to CASSPGQGPNEKLFF. The DNA reads TGTGCCAGCAGCCCCGGACAGGGGCCTAATGAAAAACTGTTTTTT.